The subject of this entry is one T cell receptor (beta chain). The antigen is not known. Lactation, pregnancy, uncontrolled infections and other autoimmune diseases were all grounds for excluding patients. This specimen belongs to a study of Graves' ophthalmopathy and Graves' hyperthyroidism. Background on the study: Peripheral blood was collected at initial diagnosis, before any treatment. The study's findings and limits: The majority of expanded thyroid clonotypes above 0.001 frequency also occurred in blood.

Amplification targeted the TCR beta CDR3 regions, with RNA transcripts as the source material. An initial RT-PCR round employing HTBI primers preceded a second-round multiplex PCR. TCRdb re-called the multiplex PCR reads through MiXCR, storing one row per CDR3 protein. Of hundreds of thousands of distinct CDR3 sequences in the sample, about two fifths are singletons; the top ten hold more than 2.5%. Between the trimmed V and J ends, which lost 6 bases and 7 bases, there was a span of 5 bases. The CDR3 contains 9 residues. CDR1 is SGHRS and CDR2 is YFSETQ in the germline V gene. The TCR sequence derives from an adult man with Graves' ophthalmopathy. The material sequenced was peripheral blood. The rearrangement uses TRBV5-1 and TRBJ2-7; no clear D. CDR3 in amino acids: CASIREQYF. CDR3 bases: TGCGCCAGCATCAGAGAGCAGTACTTC.